One and the same sample provided the 6 T cell receptor beta chains below, sequenced in a study of radiotherapy plus CTLA-4 blockade in lung cancer (dated by TCRdb to the late 2010s). The library was built by means of the immunoSEQ multiplex PCR assay. What TCRdb holds here is the immuneACCESS table cut down to in-frame rearrangements. Part of the clones is not present; checked against another copy, under half of the missing clones reflect an unresolved V gene, and the others are unexplained. For this sample there are about 86,000 clones; about four fifths appear just once. Clones ranked in the top ten supply under 0.85% of the sample. The sample was peripheral blood, taken from a patient treated with radiotherapy plus ipilimumab. These receptor sequences come from a human donor with non-small cell lung cancer who had stable disease on radiotherapy plus ipilimumab.

This sequence joins TRBV29-1 and TRBJ2-3; D may be TRBD1 (6 bases). The CDR3 runs to 15 residues. Trimming left V 8 bases short and J 1 base short, with 19 bases between. Germline V gene sequence: CDR1 SQVTM, CDR2 ANQGSEA. CDR3 sequence reads: CSFTRGTRRTDTQYF. The DNA of the CDR3 is TGCAGCTTTACCAGGGGTACCCGCCGCACAGATACGCAGTATTTT.

The chain links TRBV10-3 to TRBJ2-5, with TRBD1 as a possible D gene (6 bases). V was pared by 3 bases and J by 4 bases, with 9 bases between. This CDR3 is built from 13 residues. Germline assignment: CDR1 ENHRY and CDR2 SYGVKD. CDR3 amino acids: CAISDPQGETQYF. The CDR3 DNA reads as TGTGCCATCAGTGACCCACAGGGAGAGACCCAGTACTTC.

J is TRBJ2-7 and V is TRBV4-2; D is ambiguous. Between the trimmed V and J ends, which lost 0 bases and 3 bases, there was a span of 15 bases. This CDR3 comprises 16 residues. Germline V CDR1 and CDR2: LGHNA, YNFKEQ. For the CDR3, the DNA is TGTGCCAGCAGCCAAGATTCGTACCGGGTGGGCTACGAGCAGTACTTC. Translating gives CASSQDSYRVGYEQYF.

The chain couples TRBV7-2 to TRBJ1-1; D is perhaps TRBD1 (6 bases). V gave up 0 bases and J gave up 0 bases, with 11 bases separating them. CDR3 length: 16 amino acids. Germline CDR1 and CDR2: SGHTA and FQGNSA. CDR3 sequence: CASSLAGGGVNTEAFF. CDR3 sequence (DNA): TGTGCCAGCAGCTTAGCGGGGGGCGGGGTGAACACTGAAGCTTTCTTT.

This clone was detected only once. The chain employs TRBV20-1 and TRBJ2-7; D is unresolved. The CDR3 sequence is 11 residues long. In germline, CDR1 is DFQATT, CDR2 SNEGSKA (reference sequence). Trimming removed 2 bases from V and 3 bases from J, with 5 bases in between. The CDR3 DNA reads TGCAGTGCTAGATCCGACTACGAGCAGTACTTC. Translation: CSARSDYEQYF.

The genes are TRBV2 and TRBJ1-5; tentative D call: TRBD1 (6 bases). Trimming took 4 bases from V and 4 from J, leaving 14 bases between them. There are 15 residues in the CDR3. In germline, CDR1 is SNHLY, CDR2 FYNNEI. Here the CDR3 reads CASSGRGGPNQPQHF. CDR3 nucleotide sequence: TGTGCCAGCAGTGGGCGGGGGGGCCCGAATCAGCCCCAGCATTTT.